These T cell receptor beta chains were read from a single sample in a study of blood T cells in healthy people across ages. TCRdb analysed the 5' RACE reads with MiXCR anew, one entry per CDR3 protein. The sample records approximately 600,000 distinct CDR3 sequences, roughly three fifths being singletons. Sequencing input: blood. The source of these receptors is a man aged 60 to 75 in good health. CDR3s include the opening cysteine and the closing phenylalanine or tryptophan. A D gene is named only where the DNA matches it firmly. For some rows the clone size is stated as once, few or many, or as a class when expanded; others skip it.

J gene | V gene | clone size | D gene | CDR3 DNA | CDR3 protein
TRBJ1-4 | TRBV21-1 | few | NA | TGTGCCAGCAGCGCCCCCCCTGCTAATGAAAAACTGTTTTTT | CASSAPPANEKLFF
TRBJ1-1 | TRBV5-1 | NA | TRBD1 | TGCGCCAGCAGCGGGACAGGGTTTTTGGGCACTGAAGCTTTCTTT | CASSGTGFLGTEAFF
TRBJ2-5 | TRBV20-1 | NA | TRBD1 | TGCAGTGCTAGAGATTGGGGACAGGGGGCAGGAGAGACCCAGTACTTC | CSARDWGQGAGETQYF
TRBJ2-7 | TRBV12-3/TRBV12-4 | few | NA | TGTGCCAGCGAGGCTAGCGCGGGGCGCGAGCAGTACTTC | CASEASAGREQYF
TRBJ1-2 | TRBV28 | NA | NA | TGTGCCAGCAGTCAGGCCCTACAGGGAGGAGGAGGCTACACCTTC | CASSQALQGGGGYTF
TRBJ2-5 | TRBV6-1 | NA | NA | TGTGCCAGCAGTGAACCGGCCTTGAGGGAGACCCAGTACTTC | CASSEPALRETQYF
TRBJ2-4 | TRBV5-1 | few | TRBD2 | TGCGCCAGCAGCTTGGGACTAGCCGCAAACATTCAGTACTTC | CASSLGLAANIQYF
TRBJ2-3 | TRBV12-3/TRBV12-4 | NA | TRBD2 | TGTGCCAGCAGTTTCCCACGCCCTAGCGGGGGGGCCACAGATACGCAGTATTTT | CASSFPRPSGGATDTQYF
TRBJ2-7 | TRBV3-1 | NA | NA | TGTGCCAGCAGCGGCACAGGGTATGGGACCCGGTACTTC | CASSGTGYGTRYF
TRBJ2-3 | TRBV7-2 | few | NA | TGTGCCAGCAGCTTGCCCCCTAACACAGATACGCAGTATTTT | CASSLPPNTDTQYF